Sequencing of this TCR beta chain was carried out in a study of T-cell memory formation after mild COVID-19. Whole-study findings and limits: Cross-reactive memory appears to have joined, as suggested by some responding clones showing up in pre-infection memory. Day 15 to 85 contracting clones showed balanced CD4/CD8; later expanders leaned CD4+.

TCRdb recomputed calls from the 5' RACE reads with MiXCR, one row per CDR3 protein. Of about 340,000 distinct CDR3 sequences in the sample, around 15% were seen once. Remarks on this clonotype: The antigen is not known.

The sample consisted of PBMCs or a T cell subset sorted from them (not recorded which). The clonotype originates from a man between 18 and 35 years old who had mild COVID-19 (a few samples of this study predate the infection). Cell type and time point are not known.

Written as DNA, the CDR3 is TGTGCCACCAGTGTTAGCACAGGGGGAAATGAGCAGTTCTTC. Translation: CATSVSTGGNEQFF. The chain couples TRBV24-1 to TRBJ2-1; 8 positions match TRBD1. Germline V gives CDR1 KGHDR, CDR2 SFDVKD. This CDR3 spans 14 amino acids. The V segment lost 5 bases and the J segment 7 bases; nucleotides outside the gene matches: 6.